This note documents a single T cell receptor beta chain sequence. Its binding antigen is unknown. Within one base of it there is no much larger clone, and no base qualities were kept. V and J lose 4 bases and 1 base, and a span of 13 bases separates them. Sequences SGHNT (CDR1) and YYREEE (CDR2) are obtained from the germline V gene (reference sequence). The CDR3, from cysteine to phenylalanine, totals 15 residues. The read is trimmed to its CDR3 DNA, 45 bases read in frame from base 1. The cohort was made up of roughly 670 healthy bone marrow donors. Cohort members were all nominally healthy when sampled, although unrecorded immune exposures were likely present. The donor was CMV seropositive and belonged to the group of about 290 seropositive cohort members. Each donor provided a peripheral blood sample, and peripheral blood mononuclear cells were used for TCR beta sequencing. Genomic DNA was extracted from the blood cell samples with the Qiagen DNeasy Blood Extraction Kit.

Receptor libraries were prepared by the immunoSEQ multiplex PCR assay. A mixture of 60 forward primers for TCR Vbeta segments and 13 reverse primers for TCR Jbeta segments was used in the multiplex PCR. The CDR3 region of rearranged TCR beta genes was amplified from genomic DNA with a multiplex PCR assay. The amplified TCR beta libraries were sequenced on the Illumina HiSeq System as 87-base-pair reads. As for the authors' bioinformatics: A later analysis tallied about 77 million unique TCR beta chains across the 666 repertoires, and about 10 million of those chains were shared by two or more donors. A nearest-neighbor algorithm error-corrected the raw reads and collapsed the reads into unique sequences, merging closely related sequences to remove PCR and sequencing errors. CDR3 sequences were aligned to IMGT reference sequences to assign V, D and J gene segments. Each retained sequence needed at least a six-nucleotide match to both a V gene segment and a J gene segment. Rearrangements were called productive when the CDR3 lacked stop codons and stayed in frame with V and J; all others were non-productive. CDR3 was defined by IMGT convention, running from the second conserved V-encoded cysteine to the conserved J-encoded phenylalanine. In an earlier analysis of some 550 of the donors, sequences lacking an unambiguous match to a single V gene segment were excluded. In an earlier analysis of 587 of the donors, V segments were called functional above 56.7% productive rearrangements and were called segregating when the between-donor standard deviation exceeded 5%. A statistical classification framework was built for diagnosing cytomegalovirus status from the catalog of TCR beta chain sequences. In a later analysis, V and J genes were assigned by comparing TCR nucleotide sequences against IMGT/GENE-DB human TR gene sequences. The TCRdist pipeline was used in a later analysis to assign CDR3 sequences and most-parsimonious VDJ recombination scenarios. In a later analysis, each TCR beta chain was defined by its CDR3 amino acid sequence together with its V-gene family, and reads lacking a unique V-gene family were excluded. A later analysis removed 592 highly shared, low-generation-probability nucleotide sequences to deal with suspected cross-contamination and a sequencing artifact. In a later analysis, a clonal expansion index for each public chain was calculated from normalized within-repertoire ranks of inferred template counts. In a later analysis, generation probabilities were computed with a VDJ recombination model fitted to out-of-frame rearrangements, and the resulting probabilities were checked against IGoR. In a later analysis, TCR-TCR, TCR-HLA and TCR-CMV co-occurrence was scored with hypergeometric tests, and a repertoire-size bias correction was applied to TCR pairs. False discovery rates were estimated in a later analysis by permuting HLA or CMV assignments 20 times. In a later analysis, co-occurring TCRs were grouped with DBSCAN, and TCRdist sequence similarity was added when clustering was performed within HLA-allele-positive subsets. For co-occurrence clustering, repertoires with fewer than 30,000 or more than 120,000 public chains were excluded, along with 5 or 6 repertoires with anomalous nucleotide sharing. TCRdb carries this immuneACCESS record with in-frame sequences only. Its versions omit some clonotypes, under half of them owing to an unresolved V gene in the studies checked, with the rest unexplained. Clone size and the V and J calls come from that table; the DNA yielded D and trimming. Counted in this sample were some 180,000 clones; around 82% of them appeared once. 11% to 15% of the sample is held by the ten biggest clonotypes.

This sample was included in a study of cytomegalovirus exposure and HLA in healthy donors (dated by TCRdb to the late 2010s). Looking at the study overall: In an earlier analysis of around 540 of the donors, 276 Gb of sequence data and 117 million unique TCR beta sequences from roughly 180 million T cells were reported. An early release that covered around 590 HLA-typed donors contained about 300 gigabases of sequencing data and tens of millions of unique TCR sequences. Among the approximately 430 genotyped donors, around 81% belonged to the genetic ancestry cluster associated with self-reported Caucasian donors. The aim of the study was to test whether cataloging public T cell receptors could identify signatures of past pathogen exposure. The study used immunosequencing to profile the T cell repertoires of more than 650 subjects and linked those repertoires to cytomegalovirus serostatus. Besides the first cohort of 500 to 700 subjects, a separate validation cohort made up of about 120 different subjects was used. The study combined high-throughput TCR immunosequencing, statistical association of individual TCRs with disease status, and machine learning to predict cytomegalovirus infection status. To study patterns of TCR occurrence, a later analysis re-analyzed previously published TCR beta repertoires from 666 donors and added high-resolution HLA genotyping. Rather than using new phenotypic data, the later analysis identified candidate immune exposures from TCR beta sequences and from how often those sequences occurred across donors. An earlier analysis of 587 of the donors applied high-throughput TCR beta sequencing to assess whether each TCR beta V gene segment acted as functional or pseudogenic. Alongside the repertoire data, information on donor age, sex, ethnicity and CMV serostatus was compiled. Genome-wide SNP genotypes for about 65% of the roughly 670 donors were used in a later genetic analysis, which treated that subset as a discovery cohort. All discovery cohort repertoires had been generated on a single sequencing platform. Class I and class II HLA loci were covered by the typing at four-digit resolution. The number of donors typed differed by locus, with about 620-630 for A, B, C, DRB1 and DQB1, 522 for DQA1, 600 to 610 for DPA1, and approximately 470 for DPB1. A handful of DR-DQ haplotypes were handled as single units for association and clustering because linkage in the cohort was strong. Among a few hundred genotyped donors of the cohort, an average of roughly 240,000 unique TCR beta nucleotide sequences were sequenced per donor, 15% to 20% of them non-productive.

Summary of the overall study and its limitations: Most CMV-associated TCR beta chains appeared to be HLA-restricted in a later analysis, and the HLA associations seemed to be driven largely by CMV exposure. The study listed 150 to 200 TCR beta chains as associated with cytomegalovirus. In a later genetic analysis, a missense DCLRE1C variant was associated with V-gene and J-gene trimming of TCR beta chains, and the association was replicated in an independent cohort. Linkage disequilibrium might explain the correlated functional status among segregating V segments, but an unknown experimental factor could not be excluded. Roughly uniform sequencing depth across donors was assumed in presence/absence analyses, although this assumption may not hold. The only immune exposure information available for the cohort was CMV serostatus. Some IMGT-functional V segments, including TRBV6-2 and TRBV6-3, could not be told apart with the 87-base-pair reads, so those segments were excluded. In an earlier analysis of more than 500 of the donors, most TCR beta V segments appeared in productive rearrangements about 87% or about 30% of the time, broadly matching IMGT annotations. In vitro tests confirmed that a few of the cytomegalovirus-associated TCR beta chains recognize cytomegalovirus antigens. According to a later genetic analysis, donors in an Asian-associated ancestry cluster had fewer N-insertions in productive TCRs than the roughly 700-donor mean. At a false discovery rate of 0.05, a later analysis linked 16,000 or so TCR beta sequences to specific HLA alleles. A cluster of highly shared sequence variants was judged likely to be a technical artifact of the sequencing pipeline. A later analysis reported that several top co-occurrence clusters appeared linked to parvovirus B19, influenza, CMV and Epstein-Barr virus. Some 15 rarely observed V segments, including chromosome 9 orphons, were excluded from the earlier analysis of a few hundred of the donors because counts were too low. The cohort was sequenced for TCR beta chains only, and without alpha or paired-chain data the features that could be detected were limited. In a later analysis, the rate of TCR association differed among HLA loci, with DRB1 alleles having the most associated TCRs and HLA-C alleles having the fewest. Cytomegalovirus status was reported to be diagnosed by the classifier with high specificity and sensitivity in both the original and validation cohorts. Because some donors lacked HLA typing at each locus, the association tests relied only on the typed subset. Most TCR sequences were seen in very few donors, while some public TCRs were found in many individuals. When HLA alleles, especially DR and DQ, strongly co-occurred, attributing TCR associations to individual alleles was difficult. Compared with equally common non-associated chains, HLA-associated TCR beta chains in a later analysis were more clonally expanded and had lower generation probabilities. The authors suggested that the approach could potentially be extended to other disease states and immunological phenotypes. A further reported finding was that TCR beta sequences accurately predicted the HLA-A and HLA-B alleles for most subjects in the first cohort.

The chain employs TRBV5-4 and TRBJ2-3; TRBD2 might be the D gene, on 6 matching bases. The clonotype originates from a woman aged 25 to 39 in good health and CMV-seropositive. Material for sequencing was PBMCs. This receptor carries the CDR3 CASSPGTFRTDTQYF. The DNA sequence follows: TGTGCCAGCAGCCCCGGGACTTTCCGCACAGATACGCAGTATTTT.